The 25 T cell receptor beta chains reported below all come from one sample, sequenced in a study of blood T cell repertoires in COVID-19. Only in-frame clones appear in the TCRdb table, and some are missing; sequencing was by immunoSEQ multiplex PCR. This table holds 250,000 to 300,000 clones, about four fifths found once. Specimen: peripheral blood. These TCRs come from a woman aged 55-69 years with active or convalescent COVID-19.

The chain joins TRBV4-3 to TRBJ2-2; D might be TRBD2 (5 bases). Germline V CDR1 and CDR2: LGHNA, YSLEER. Trimming pared 4 bases from V and 0 bases from J, leaving 12 bases between. The CDR3 extends over 16 amino acids. The DNA of the CDR3 is TGCGCCAGCAGCCCCCCGGACGGGGCGAACACCGGGGAGCTGTTTTTT. Translating gives CASSPPDGANTGELFF.

The rearrangement joins TRBV10-1 to TRBJ2-5, with TRBD1 matching over 9 bases. The germline V gene encodes CDR1 WNHNN and CDR2 SYGVQD (reference sequence). The CDR3 length is 12 residues. V gave up 8 bases and J gave up 4 bases; unmatched junction bases: 2. For the CDR3, the DNA is TGCGCCAGCCTACAGGGGGCAGAGACCCAGTACTTC. This gives the protein CASLQGAETQYF.

This CDR3 is CASNSREVGYGYTF. The CDR3 DNA follows: TGTGCCAGTAATTCCAGGGAGGTCGGCTATGGCTACACCTTC. The rearrangement joins TRBV19 to TRBJ1-2, with D possibly being TRBD1 (5 bases). Looked up from germline, CDR1 is LNHDA and CDR2 is SQIVND (reference sequence). The ends were cut back, 7 bases at V and 4 bases at J, with 16 bases in the middle. The CDR3 loop spans 14 amino acids. The full variable domain, in which reference TRBV19 and TRBJ1-2 provide the parts outside the CDR3, is DGGITQSPKYLFRKEGQNVTLSCEQNLNHDAMYWYRQDPGQGLRLIYYSQIVNDFQKGDIAEGYSVSREKKESFPLTVTSAQKNPTAFYLCASNSREVGYGYTFGSGTRLTVV.

The chain couples TRBV11-2 to TRBJ1-2; possibly TRBD1 for D (6 bases). The V end lost 1 base, the J end lost 4 bases, and 13 bases lay between the germline ends. This CDR3 is built from 15 residues. Germline loops: CDR1 SGHAT, CDR2 FQNNGV. CDR3 DNA sequence: TGTGCCAGCAGCTTAGGACAGGTGTTTGGCTATGGCTACACCTTC. Its translation is CASSLGQVFGYGYTF.

The rearrangement joins TRBV19 to TRBJ1-2; TRBD1 matches 7 bases. Trimming at V came to 6 bases and at J to 8 bases, leaving 6 bases not matched to a gene. The CDR3 totals 12 residues. The germline CDR1 and CDR2 sequences are LNHDA and SQIVND (reference sequence). In DNA, the CDR3 is TGTGCCAGTAGAGACCAGGGGGAAGGCTACACCTTC. It encodes CASRDQGEGYTF.

J is TRBJ1-2 and V is TRBV3-1 (or the pseudogene TRBV3-2); possibly TRBD1 for D (5 bases). The CDR3 extends over 19 amino acids. Germline V gene lookup returns CDR1 LGHDT and CDR2 YNNKEL (reference sequence). The V end lost 0 bases, the J end lost 6 bases, and 26 bases lay between the germline ends. This CDR3 reads CASSQEARLRTRQKDGYTF. CDR3 sequence (DNA): TGTGCCAGCAGCCAAGAAGCTCGTCTAAGGACGCGACAGAAGGATGGCTACACCTTC.

The chain joins TRBV14 to TRBJ2-1, with TRBD2 matching 9 bases. In germline, CDR1 is SGHDN, CDR2 FVKESK. V dropped 1 base and J dropped 4; count of bases not matched to a gene: 5. CDR3 size: 16 residues. CDR3 nucleotide sequence: TGTGCCAGCAGCCAAGCATTTGCGGGGGGGTACAATGAGCAGTTCTTC. Its protein is CASSQAFAGGYNEQFF.

V gene TRBV7-9 combines with J gene TRBJ1-2; no reliable D call. V was clipped by 5 bases and J by 3 bases, with 7 bases between them. The CDR3 has 12 amino acids. The germline gives CDR1 SEHNR, CDR2 FQNEAQ (reference sequence). CDR3 residues: CASSASDYGYTF. The CDR3 DNA reads TGTGCCAGCAGCGCCAGCGACTATGGCTACACCTTC.

V and J are TRBV7-3 and TRBJ1-6, with D perhaps TRBD1 (5 bases). The CDR3 sequence is 14 residues long. The V end was cut by 5 bases, the J end by 10 bases, with 15 bases between. Germline assignment: CDR1 SGHTA and CDR2 FQGTGA. CDR3 sequence reads: CASSPTASGSPLHF. Here the CDR3 DNA reads TGTGCCAGCAGCCCGACAGCGTCGGGCTCACCCCTCCACTTT.

The V call is TRBV27, the J call TRBJ1-1; D not resolved. From germline, CDR1 is MNHEY and CDR2 SMNVEV (reference sequence). CDR3 length: 13 amino acids. The V end lost 3 bases, the J end lost 4 bases, and 9 bases lay between the germline ends. DNA for the CDR3: TGTGCCAGCAGTTTTCCGGGGAGCACTGAAGCTTTCTTT. Its translation: CASSFPGSTEAFF.

This clone was seen only once. This chain connects TRBV7-8 to TRBJ1-1, with a possible D match to TRBD1 (5 bases). V lost 1 base to trimming and J lost 4 bases, with 13 bases between them. This CDR3 is built from 15 residues. In germline, CDR1 is SGHVS, CDR2 FQNEAQ. CDR3 in DNA: TGTGCCAGCAGCTTAGAGGTCCGGCAGGGCACTGAAGCTTTCTTT. This encodes CASSLEVRQGTEAFF. The full variable domain, rest sourced from reference TRBV7-8 and TRBJ1-1, is GAGVSQSPRYKVAKRGQDVALRCDPISGHVSLFWYQQALGQGPEFLTYFQNEAQLDKSGLPSDRFFAERPEGSVSTLKIQRTQQEDSAVYLCASSLEVRQGTEAFFGQGTRLTVV.

J is TRBJ2-5 and V is TRBV18; a possible D gene is TRBD1 (5 bases). Trimming stripped 6 bases from V and 4 bases from J, with 18 bases between. The CDR3 extends over 15 amino acids. Germline V gives CDR1 KGHSH, CDR2 LQKENI. The DNA of the CDR3 is TGTGCCAGCTCCAACCGGTGGGGCCAAGGAGAGACCCAGTACTTC. Translation gives CASSNRWGQGETQYF.

This rearrangement joins TRBV7-2 to TRBJ2-2; the D gene is possibly TRBD2 (7 bases). Germline V gene data show CDR1 as SGHTA and CDR2 as FQGNSA. CDR3 length equals 15 residues. The V end lost 5 bases, the J end lost 7 bases, and 17 bases lay between the germline ends. The CDR3 nucleotides read TGTGCCAGCAGCCCGTCCGGGGGGCTTAGCGGGGAGCTGTTTTTT. Protein sequence: CASSPSGGLSGELFF.

This clone was recorded a few times. This chain links TRBV12-3 or TRBV12-4 with TRBJ1-1; 8 positions match TRBD1. Trimming took 6 bases from V and 4 from J; bases not matched to a gene: 4. The CDR3 runs 13 residues. CDR3 region: CASRSTGGTEAFF. CDR3 nucleotides: TGTGCCAGCAGATCTACAGGGGGCACTGAAGCTTTCTTT.

DNA of the CDR3: TGTGCCAGCAGTGAAGCGGATGGGACTAGCGGGGGGGTGGCGCAGTATTTT. This encodes CASSEADGTSGGVAQYF. The chain is built from TRBV6-1 and TRBJ2-3; 16 bases match TRBD2. CDR3 length equals 17 residues. Trimming removed 0 bases from V and 10 bases from J; junction bases left unmatched: 7. Germline V lookup: CDR1 MNHNS, CDR2 SASEGT.

The J gene is TRBJ2-7, the V gene TRBV2; 10 bases align to TRBD2. The CDR3 is 14 residues long. Germline V lookup: CDR1 SNHLY, CDR2 FYNNEI. V was pared by 8 bases and J by 0 bases, with 4 bases of the junction left unmatched. The CDR3 DNA reads as TGTGCCAGCTTAGCGGGGGGCCTCTCCTACGAGCAGTACTTC. This encodes CASLAGGLSYEQYF.

In DNA form, the CDR3 reads TGTGCCAGCAGCTTAGGAGGACCCGGGACAGGCGGGGAGGAGCAGTTCTTC. This gives the protein CASSLGGPGTGGEEQFF. This rearrangement joins TRBV11-3 to TRBJ2-1; 8 nucleotides agree with TRBD1. Germline values: CDR1 SGHNT, CDR2 YENEEA. J lost 10 bases, V lost 1 base, and 15 bases had no gene match. This CDR3 spans 17 amino acids.

This clone was counted a few times. The chain links TRBV7-9 to TRBJ2-3; D call uncertain. The CDR3 spans 12 residues. V was shortened by 5 bases and J by 4 bases, with 7 bases between the two germline ends. Per the germline V gene, CDR1 is SEHNR and CDR2 is FQNEAQ (reference sequence). The DNA for the CDR3 is TGTGCCAGCAGCCCGAGCCCAGATACGCAGTATTTT. Translated: CASSPSPDTQYF.

A few counts support this clone. The chain carries TRBV7-9 and TRBJ1-1; TRBD1 aligns across 7 bases. V trimming: 4 bases; J trimming: 4 bases; junction bases outside the gene matches: 9. Germline V gives CDR1 SEHNR, CDR2 FQNEAQ (reference sequence). This CDR3 has 15 residues. The CDR3: CASSSGGSRSTEAFF. The CDR3 DNA reads TGTGCCAGCAGCTCAGGGGGATCGAGGAGCACTGAAGCTTTCTTT.

The chain joins TRBV11-3 to TRBJ2-1; 8 nucleotides line up with TRBD2. With V trimmed by 5 bases and J by 7 bases, 1 base remained unmatched. The CDR3 is 12 amino acids. From germline, CDR1 is SGHNT and CDR2 YENEEA. The CDR3 loop is CASSRGGNEQFF. CDR3 DNA: TGTGCCAGCAGCCGCGGGGGGAATGAGCAGTTCTTC.

Details on this clone: A read error may account for a junction end that differs from germline. This chain links TRBV7-7 with TRBJ2-1; TRBD1 matches at 9 bases. Germline CDR1 and CDR2: SSHAT and FNYEAQ (reference sequence). This CDR3 region has 16 residues. CDR3 sequence reads: CASSLRTGASYNEQFF. DNA for the CDR3: TGTGCTAGCAGCTTACGGACAGGGGCTTCTTACAATGAGCAGTTCTTC.

The V gene is TRBV4-2, the J gene TRBJ1-1; D not resolved. The germline V gene encodes CDR1 LGHNA and CDR2 YNFKEQ. V lost 0 bases, J lost 2 bases, and 10 bases lay in between. There are 15 residues in the CDR3. The CDR3 DNA follows: TGTGCCAGCAGCCAAGAGGCCGGGTCCAACACTGAAGCTTTCTTT. This sequence encodes CASSQEAGSNTEAFF.

V gene TRBV6-5 combines with J gene TRBJ1-2; 7 bases fit TRBD1. Unmatched junction bases numbered 7, after V lost 6 bases and J lost 3 bases. The germline gives CDR1 MNHEY, CDR2 SVGAGI. The CDR3 is 14 amino acids. The DNA of the CDR3 is TGTGCCAGCAGATTCCAACAGGGGCACTATGGCTACACCTTC. Its protein is CASRFQQGHYGYTF.

The DNA for the CDR3 is TGTGCCAGCAGCATTCGGGGACACGGAAACTATGGCTACACCTTC. Translating gives CASSIRGHGNYGYTF. The J gene is TRBJ1-2, the V gene TRBV21-1; the D call in the table, TRBD1, was not verified against the DNA. TRBV21-1 is a pseudogene locus. There are 15 residues in the CDR3.

The chain uses TRBV10-1 and TRBJ2-3, with TRBD1 identical over 12 bases. Per the germline V gene, CDR1 is WNHNN and CDR2 is SYGVQD (reference sequence). CDR3 size: 16 residues. Losses at the gene ends were 5 bases for V and 3 bases for J; bases not matched to a gene: 6. CDR3 region: CASSPGTGGRTDTQYF. The CDR3 nucleotides are TGCGCCAGCAGTCCCGGGACAGGGGGCAGAACAGATACGCAGTATTTT.